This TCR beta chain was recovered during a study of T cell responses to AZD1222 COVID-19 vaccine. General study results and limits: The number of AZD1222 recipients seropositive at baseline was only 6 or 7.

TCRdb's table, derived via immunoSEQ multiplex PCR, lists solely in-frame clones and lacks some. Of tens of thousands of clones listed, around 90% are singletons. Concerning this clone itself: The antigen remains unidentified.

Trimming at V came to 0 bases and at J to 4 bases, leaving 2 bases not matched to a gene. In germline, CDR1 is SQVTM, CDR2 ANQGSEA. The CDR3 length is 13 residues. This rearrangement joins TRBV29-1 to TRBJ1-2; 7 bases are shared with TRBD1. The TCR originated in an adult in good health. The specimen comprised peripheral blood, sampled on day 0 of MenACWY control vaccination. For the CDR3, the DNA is TGCAGCGTTGAAGAAGGGACAGTCTATGGCTACACCTTC. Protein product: CSVEEGTVYGYTF.